The 23 T cell receptor beta chains presented below share a single source sample, sequenced in a study of blood T cell repertoires in COVID-19 (dated by TCRdb to 2020 to 2022). Preparation of the library involved the immunoSEQ multiplex PCR assay. In its TCRdb copy, this immuneACCESS table keeps in-frame sequences only and misses some clones. Where compared with another copy, unresolved V genes explain less than half of these, and the others have no known cause. A total of about 210,000 clones appear in this sample, 70% to 90% of them only once. The top ten constitute roughly 2.2% of the sample. The sequenced sample was peripheral blood. These receptors originate from a woman between 70 and 85 years old with COVID-19, enrolled during active disease.

The chain combines TRBV21-1 with TRBJ1-2. TRBV21-1 is assigned pseudogene status. The CDR3 length is 16 residues. The CDR3 DNA sequence: TGTGCCAGCAGCTCCATAGCGGGGTACCCTAACTATGGCTACACCTTC. Translation: CASSSIAGYPNYGYTF.

This sequence joins TRBV4-3 and TRBJ1-2; no clear D. The germline V gene has CDR1 LGHNA and CDR2 YSLEER. This CDR3 has 14 amino acids. Trimming removed 4 bases from V and 6 bases from J, with 15 bases in between. The CDR3 nucleotides are TGCGCCAGCAGCCCCACTTTGGGAGGGAATGGCTACACCTTC. This gives the protein CASSPTLGGNGYTF.

The chain combines TRBV18 with TRBJ2-3, with a tentative D call TRBD2 (6 bases). The ends were cut back, 1 base at V and 1 base at J, with 12 bases in the middle. The CDR3 has 16 amino acids. The germline V gene encodes CDR1 KGHSH and CDR2 LQKENI. The CDR3 region has the DNA TGTGCCAGCTCACCACGGGACTCGCGGCGCACAGATACGCAGTATTTT. Translation: CASSPRDSRRTDTQYF.

This clone was picked up one time. The genes are TRBV29-1 and TRBJ2-2; 7 bases map to TRBD2. Germline CDR1 is SQVTM and CDR2 is ANQGSEA. The CDR3 spans 20 residues. The J segment lost 6 bases and the V segment lost 7 bases, leaving 29 bases of the junction unmatched. The CDR3 loop reads CSAEVLSLGGGPNIPGELFF. In DNA, the CDR3 is TGCAGCGCCGAGGTCCTGTCTCTTGGGGGAGGGCCGAATATTCCCGGGGAGCTGTTTTTT.

Points on this clone: Other DNA sequences in this sample translate to the same CDR3. The chain combines TRBV6-5 with TRBJ2-2; D may be TRBD1 (6 bases). CDR3 length equals 13 residues. Germline CDR1 MNHEY, CDR2 SVGAGI. With 2 bases removed from V and 5 bases from J, the gap between germline ends came to 6 bases. CDR3 loop: CASSYRGTGELFF. In DNA, the CDR3 is TGTGCCAGCAGTTACAGGGGGACCGGGGAGCTGTTTTTT.

Comment on this clone: One junction end does not reproduce the germline sequence, and a read error may be involved. The chain carries TRBV6-2 or TRBV6-3 and TRBJ1-2; D is undetermined. The CDR3 is 14 residues long. Germline CDR1 reads MNHEY; CDR2 reads SVGEGT. CDR3 sequence: CASSPLGGQYAYTF. The DNA of the CDR3 is TGTGCCAGCAGCCCATTAGGAGGTCAATATGCCTACACCTTC.

This clone was seen a few times. A junction boundary mismatches the germline segment, possibly from a read error. In DNA form, the CDR3 reads TGTGCCAGCAGTTTGGGACTGAATAGCAATCAGCCCCAGCATTTT. It encodes CASSLGLNSNQPQHF. The rearrangement links TRBV5-6 to TRBJ1-5, with a weak D call TRBD1 (5 bases). CDR3 size: 15 residues. CDR1 is SGHDT and CDR2 is YYEEEE in the germline V gene.

The sample holds one count of this clone. The rearrangement uses TRBV25-1 and TRBJ1-6, with a possible D match to TRBD1 (5 bases). The CDR3 consists of 15 residues. Germline-derived CDR1 and CDR2 are MGHDK and SYGVNS. Trimming cost V 1 base and J 5 bases, with 9 bases left between them. CDR3 coding DNA: TGTGCCAGCAGTGAATGGGGACTGGATAATTCACCCCTCCACTTT. Its translation is CASSEWGLDNSPLHF.

The chain uses TRBV13 and TRBJ1-6; D might be TRBD1 (5 bases). This CDR3 is 15 amino acids long. Germline lookup yields CDR1 PRHDT and CDR2 FYEKMQ (reference sequence). Trimming stripped 5 bases from V and 8 bases from J, with 16 bases between. CDR3 region: CASSRSREGDSPLHF. The CDR3 DNA reads as TGTGCCAGCAGCCGAAGCAGGGAAGGGGATTCACCCCTCCACTTT. Supplemented by reference TRBV13 and TRBJ1-6, the full variable domain reads AAGVIQSPRHLIKEKRETATLKCYPIPRHDTVYWYQQGPGQDPQFLISFYEKMQSDKGSIPDRFSAQQFSDYHSELNMSSLELGDSALYFCASSRSREGDSPLHFGNGTRLTVT.

The rearrangement uses TRBV6-2 or TRBV6-3 and TRBJ1-1; 7 nucleotides match TRBD1. The CDR3 runs to 17 residues. Germline CDR1 and CDR2: MNHEY and SVGEGT. After removal of 4 bases from V and 2 bases from J, the junction contained 13 bases not matched to a gene. CDR3 nucleotide sequence: TGTGCCAGCAGTTCTGGCCAACCGGGACAGTCAAACACTGAAGCTTTCTTT. Translating gives CASSSGQPGQSNTEAFF.

This clone was recorded only once. The V gene is TRBV18, the J gene TRBJ2-5; D ambiguous. CDR1 and CDR2 (germline): KGHSH, LQKENI. V was cut by 4 bases and J by 5 bases, with 14 bases left in between. This CDR3 comprises 14 residues. This chain's CDR3 is CASSLGTSLETQYF. In DNA form, the CDR3 reads TGTGCCAGCTCACTGGGCACCTCCCTTGAGACCCAGTACTTC.

The chain has TRBV19 and TRBJ1-4, with D possibly being TRBD1 (6 bases). The CDR3 contains 14 residues. Trimming stripped 7 bases from V and 4 bases from J, with 13 bases between. Germline CDR1 is LNHDA and CDR2 is SQIVND (reference sequence). CDR3 amino acids: CASNEGGNNEKLFF. The CDR3 coding sequence is TGTGCCAGTAATGAGGGGGGGAATAATGAAAAACTGTTTTTT.

The genes are TRBV27 and TRBJ1-2; D is perhaps TRBD1 (5 bases). V lost 4 bases, J lost 5 bases, and 14 bases lay in between. Germline V lookup: CDR1 MNHEY, CDR2 SMNVEV (reference sequence). There are 14 residues in the CDR3. The CDR3 loop is CASSSSWDFYGYTF. For the CDR3, the DNA is TGTGCCAGCAGTTCTTCCTGGGACTTTTATGGCTACACCTTC.

The rearrangement links TRBV5-1 to TRBJ2-3, with 7 bases lining up with TRBD2. The CDR3 has 16 amino acids. Unmatched junction bases numbered 8, after V lost 0 bases and J lost 4 bases. The germline V gene has CDR1 SGHRS and CDR2 YFSETQ. The CDR3 loop is CASSLETAGPADTQYF. CDR3 DNA sequence: TGCGCCAGCAGCTTGGAAACAGCGGGGCCGGCAGATACGCAGTATTTT.

The J gene is TRBJ1-3, the V gene TRBV29-1; 7 nucleotides align to TRBD1. Germline V CDR1 and CDR2: SQVTM, ANQGSEA. The CDR3 length is 13 residues. The trim removed 6 bases at V and 3 bases at J, leaving 5 bases unmatched. CDR3 sequence: CSVEQGNGNTIYF. The CDR3 coding sequence is TGCAGCGTCGAACAGGGGAATGGAAACACCATATATTTT.

The DNA for the CDR3 is TGTGCCAGCAGTGAAGGGCAGGGGAGCGCGTGGGGCGGCTACACCTTC. Translation: CASSEGQGSAWGGYTF. The genes are TRBV6-4 and TRBJ1-2; maybe TRBD1 (6 bases). Per the germline V gene, CDR1 is MRHNA and CDR2 is SNTAGT. This CDR3 region has 16 residues. The ends were cut back, 3 bases at V and 8 bases at J, with 22 bases in the middle.

The rearrangement uses TRBV5-8 and TRBJ1-5; D gene unclear. CDR3 length: 15 residues. Germline V lookup: CDR1 SGHTS, CDR2 YDEGEE. Trimming left V 0 bases short and J 6 bases short, with 13 bases between. For the CDR3, the DNA is TGTGCCAGCAGCTTGGTATGGCAGGCGGGTCAGCCCCAGCATTTT. Protein product: CASSLVWQAGQPQHF.

This clone was detected only once. This rearrangement joins TRBV20-1 to TRBJ1-6, with no clear D. Germline V gene data show CDR1 as DFQATT and CDR2 as SNEGSKA (reference sequence). This CDR3 has 15 amino acids. V gave up 3 bases and J gave up 9 bases, with 18 bases separating them. DNA of the CDR3: TGCAGTGCTAGTCTCGGGTTCTCAGACGGTTCACCCCTCCACTTT. Its protein product is CSASLGFSDGSPLHF.

V and J are TRBV19 and TRBJ2-3; TRBD2 agrees at 12 bases. This CDR3 has 17 amino acids. The J segment lost 2 bases and the V segment lost 5 bases, leaving 8 bases of the junction unmatched. The germline V gene has CDR1 LNHDA and CDR2 SQIVND (reference sequence). The CDR3 DNA reads TGTGCCAGTAGTTGGACTAGCGGGGCCATCAACACAGATACGCAGTATTTT. Translated, it gives CASSWTSGAINTDTQYF.

CDR3 DNA sequence: TGTGCCAGCAGCTTATTGCGGGGAACTGAAGCTTTCTTT. This codes for CASSLLRGTEAFF. The V gene is TRBV7-2, the J gene TRBJ1-1; D is ambiguous. Trimming shortened V by 2 bases and J by 5 bases, and 9 bases separated the two germline ends. CDR1 is SGHTA, CDR2 FQGNSA, per germline. The CDR3 has 13 amino acids.

The chain recombines TRBV27 with TRBJ1-2; 9 bases map to TRBD1. Looked up from germline, CDR1 is MNHEY and CDR2 is SMNVEV (reference sequence). The CDR3 sequence is 17 residues long. V gave up 4 bases and J gave up 8 bases; unmatched junction bases: 17. CDR3 nucleotides: TGTGCCAGCAGTTCAGGGGGGACAGGGCTTAAGGTGGGAGGCTACACCTTC. As protein: CASSSGGTGLKVGGYTF.

V and J are TRBV6-6 and TRBJ2-1; 7 nucleotides agree with TRBD1. With 6 bases clipped from V and 0 bases from J, the junction kept 5 bases outside the gene matches. This CDR3 has 15 residues. The germline V gene has CDR1 MNHNY and CDR2 SVGAGI (reference sequence). The CDR3 DNA sequence: TGTGCCAGCAGCCCACGACAGGGCTCCTACAATGAGCAGTTCTTC. Amino acid sequence: CASSPRQGSYNEQFF.

The V and J genes are TRBV7-9 and TRBJ2-7, with D maybe TRBD2 (6 bases). The germline gives CDR1 SEHNR, CDR2 FQNEAQ (reference sequence). Trimming cost V 5 bases and J 2 bases, with 13 bases left between them. The CDR3 contains 14 residues. Here the CDR3 DNA reads TGTGCCAGCAGCGGGGGGACCTCCGCCTACGAGCAGTACTTC. Its protein is CASSGGTSAYEQYF.